This entry lists 25 T cell receptor beta chains sequenced from one sample in a study of blood T cell repertoires in COVID-19. Clones were sequenced by immunoSEQ multiplex PCR, and TCRdb holds only the in-frame ones, with some missing. The table has 400,000 or so clones, roughly 89% seen once. The sequenced material came from peripheral blood. The receptors were sampled from a man aged 18 to 30 with COVID-19, enrolled during active disease.

The count of this clone is one. This chain links TRBV6-1 with TRBJ1-2; possibly TRBD1 for D (6 bases). The germline V and J ends were trimmed by 0 bases and 6 bases, with 11 bases remaining between them. There are 14 residues in the CDR3. Germline CDR1 MNHNS, CDR2 SASEGT. In nucleotides, the CDR3 is TGTGCCAGCAGTGAAGCCCGGCAGGGGAATGGCTACACCTTC. Protein: CASSEARQGNGYTF.

V usage is TRBV20-1 and J usage is TRBJ2-5; a weak D match, TRBD2 (5 bases). V lost 3 bases and J lost 1, with 12 bases in between. This CDR3 contains 14 residues. Germline values: CDR1 DFQATT, CDR2 SNEGSKA (reference sequence). CDR3 sequence (DNA): TGCAGTGCTAGTGTGACGGACTTCCAAGAGACCCAGTACTTC. Protein product: CSASVTDFQETQYF.

The V call is TRBV19, the J call TRBJ2-7; D is possibly TRBD1 (6 bases). From germline, CDR1 is LNHDA and CDR2 SQIVND (reference sequence). This CDR3 contains 12 residues. Trimming removed 3 bases at V and 6 bases at J, with 9 bases between. The CDR3 sequence: CASSMTGFEQYF. Written as DNA, the CDR3 is TGTGCCAGTAGTATGACAGGTTTCGAGCAGTACTTC.

The CDR3 DNA reads TGTGCCAGCAGCGTTGCCTGGCTCGATACGCAGTATTTT. Translation gives CASSVAWLDTQYF. The rearrangement uses TRBV9 and TRBJ2-3, with D unclear. The ends were cut back, 2 bases at V and 6 bases at J, with 10 bases in the middle. In germline, CDR1 is SGDLS, CDR2 YYNGEE. This CDR3 has 13 amino acids.

In regard to this clone: A junction boundary mismatches the germline segment, possibly from a read error. V gene TRBV7-7 combines with J gene TRBJ2-1, with 10 bases identical to TRBD2. This CDR3 contains 15 residues. Germline V gene sequence: CDR1 SSHAT, CDR2 FNYEAQ (reference sequence). CDR3 protein: CASSSGTSVYNEQFF. CDR3 nucleotide sequence: TGTGCTAGCAGCTCCGGGACTAGCGTTTACAATGAGCAGTTCTTC.

This sequence joins TRBV2 and TRBJ2-1, with 11 bases that match TRBD2. Per germline, CDR1 SNHLY and CDR2 FYNNEI. CDR3 length: 13 amino acids. Trimming cost V 7 bases and J 6 bases; bases outside gene matches: 2. In DNA, the CDR3 is TGTGCCAGCACTAGCGGGAGGATCAATGAGCAGTTCTTC. It is translated as CASTSGRINEQFF.

The chain combines TRBV3-1 (or the pseudogene TRBV3-2) with TRBJ1-5; D is possibly TRBD1 (5 bases). V gave up 1 base and J gave up 4 bases, with 11 bases separating them. CDR1 LGHDT and CDR2 YNNKEL come from the germline V gene (reference sequence). This CDR3 region has 15 residues. The CDR3 is CASSQAGKGNQPQHF. The CDR3 nucleotides read TGTGCCAGCAGCCAAGCTGGGAAGGGGAATCAGCCCCAGCATTTT.

The V gene is TRBV7-9, the J gene TRBJ1-1, with 8 bases that match TRBD1. CDR1 is SEHNR, CDR2 FQNEAQ, per germline (reference sequence). V dropped 5 bases and J dropped 1; count of bases not matched to a gene: 6. The CDR3 loop spans 15 amino acids. In DNA, the CDR3 is TGTGCCAGCAGCGACACGACAGGGGAGAACACTGAAGCTTTCTTT. This gives the protein CASSDTTGENTEAFF.

This chain uses TRBV19 with TRBJ2-1, with 9 positions matching TRBD2. From germline, CDR1 is LNHDA and CDR2 SQIVND (reference sequence). J was trimmed by 5 bases and V by 5 bases; bases with no gene match: 4. This CDR3 has 14 residues. CDR3 region: CASSLSGGNNEQFF. Written as DNA, the CDR3 is TGTGCCAGTAGTCTTAGCGGGGGCAACAATGAGCAGTTCTTC.

The gene calls are TRBV20-1 and TRBJ2-1; TRBD2 matches 8 bases. From germline, CDR1 is DFQATT and CDR2 SNEGSKA (reference sequence). The trim removed 3 bases at V and 4 bases at J, leaving 2 bases unmatched. The CDR3 runs 13 residues. In DNA form, the CDR3 reads TGCAGTGCTAGTAGCGGGACGTACAATGAGCAGTTCTTC. Amino acids: CSASSGTYNEQFF.

The chain has TRBV7-9 and TRBJ2-7; 9 nucleotides agree with TRBD1. CDR1 and CDR2 (germline): SEHNR, FQNEAQ (reference sequence). The CDR3 contains 15 residues. V was pared by 5 bases and J by 3 bases, with 8 bases of the junction left unmatched. The DNA for the CDR3 is TGTGCCAGCAGCATGGGGCCGGACAGGGGCTACGAGCAGTACTTC. Translation gives CASSMGPDRGYEQYF.

This chain uses TRBV27 with TRBJ2-2; TRBD2 aligns across 13 bases. Germline CDR1 is MNHEY and CDR2 is SMNVEV (reference sequence). J gave up 8 bases and V 4 bases, and 19 bases lay outside the gene matches. The length of the CDR3 is 20 residues. The CDR3 protein is CASSSNRVYRTSGGSGELFF. The CDR3 coding sequence is TGTGCCAGCAGTTCCAACAGGGTCTACCGGACTAGCGGGGGATCGGGGGAGCTGTTTTTT.

This clone was picked up one time. The rearrangement joins TRBV9 to TRBJ2-7; 11 positions match TRBD2. The germline V gene has CDR1 SGDLS and CDR2 YYNGEE. The CDR3 is 17 residues long. V trimming: 4 bases; J trimming: 6 bases; junction bases outside the gene matches: 15. The CDR3 here is CASSPPPLAGDTGEQYF. The CDR3 region has the DNA TGTGCCAGCAGCCCTCCGCCACTAGCGGGAGACACTGGCGAGCAGTACTTC. The variable domain in full, completed from reference TRBV9 and TRBJ2-7, reads DSGVTQTPKHLITATGQRVTLRCSPRSGDLSVYWYQQSLDQGLQFLIQYYNGEERAKGNILERFSAQQFPDLHSELNLSSLELGDSALYFCASSPPPLAGDTGEQYFGPGTRLTVT.

The rearrangement joins TRBV12-3 or TRBV12-4 to TRBJ2-7; 7 nucleotides line up with TRBD1. The J segment lost 2 bases and the V segment lost 3 bases, leaving 1 base of the junction unmatched. This CDR3 is 13 amino acids long. CDR3 sequence (DNA): TGTGCCAGCAGTTTTCAGGGGGCCTACGAGCAGTACTTC. This gives the protein CASSFQGAYEQYF.

The J gene is TRBJ2-4, the V gene TRBV12-5, with 7 bases aligning to TRBD1. The length of the CDR3 is 15 residues. V lost 3 bases to trimming and J lost 8 bases; unmatched junction nucleotides: 10. Germline V lookup: CDR1 LGHNT, CDR2 FRNRAP. The CDR3 region is CASGFDGQAGDIQYF. As DNA, the CDR3 is TGTGCTAGTGGTTTCGACGGACAGGCCGGAGACATTCAGTACTTC.

The count of this clone is one. The CDR3 region is CASSPAGEGNQPQHF. For the CDR3, the DNA is TGTGCCAGCAGTCCCGCGGGGGAAGGCAATCAGCCCCAGCATTTT. The V gene is TRBV6-2 or TRBV6-3, the J gene TRBJ1-5; D perhaps matches TRBD1 (5 bases). Looked up from germline, CDR1 is MNHEY and CDR2 is SVGEGT. Trimming took off 5 bases at V and 2 bases at J, with 13 bases between the two ends. This CDR3 comprises 15 residues.

In DNA form, the CDR3 reads TGTGCCTGGAGTTCGAGACAGGGCTACGATACGCAGTATTTT. Protein: CAWSSRQGYDTQYF. J is TRBJ2-3 and V is TRBV30; 7 nucleotides align to TRBD1. The junction had 8 bases not matched to a gene; V was cut back by 2 bases and J by 6 bases. The germline CDR1 and CDR2 sequences are GTSNPN and SVGIG (reference sequence). The CDR3 spans 14 residues.

V gene TRBV5-1 combines with J gene TRBJ2-7; 9 positions match TRBD2. Germline values: CDR1 SGHRS, CDR2 YFSETQ. The CDR3 totals 14 residues. With 3 bases clipped from V and 5 bases from J, the junction kept 6 bases outside the gene matches. The CDR3 protein is CASSSQLAGNEQYF. Written as DNA, the CDR3 is TGCGCCAGCAGCTCCCAGCTAGCGGGGAACGAGCAGTACTTC.

The chain couples TRBV6-6 to TRBJ2-7, with 7 positions matching TRBD1. The CDR3 contains 15 residues. Trimming removed 5 bases from V and 7 bases from J; junction bases left unmatched: 14. Germline CDR1 is MNHNY and CDR2 is SVGAGI (reference sequence). CDR3 sequence reads: CASSPPATGTDEQYF. CDR3 coding DNA: TGTGCCAGCAGTCCCCCCGCGACAGGGACGGATGAGCAGTACTTC.

V and J are TRBV10-3 and TRBJ2-3, with D unclear. V lost 0 bases and J lost 1, with 5 bases in between. The CDR3 extends over 14 amino acids. CDR1 and CDR2 from the germline V gene are ENHRY and SYGVKD. The CDR3 loop reads CAISESSGTDTQYF. CDR3 DNA: TGTGCCATCAGTGAGTCAAGCGGCACAGATACGCAGTATTTT.

J is TRBJ2-7 and V is TRBV5-6; possible D gene TRBD1, 5 bases. Germline V gives CDR1 SGHDT, CDR2 YYEEEE. There are 13 residues in the CDR3. Trimming pared 0 bases from V and 5 bases from J, leaving 9 bases between. CDR3 in DNA: TGTGCCAGCAGCTTGGGCAGGGCAAACGAGCAGTACTTC. The encoded protein is CASSLGRANEQYF.

V usage is TRBV27 and J usage is TRBJ1-2; 9 bases map to TRBD1. Germline V gene data show CDR1 as MNHEY and CDR2 as SMNVEV (reference sequence). Trimming removed 5 bases from V and 5 bases from J; junction bases left unmatched: 15. This CDR3 is 17 amino acids long. Here the CDR3 reads CASSPRDRALTEYGYTF. For the CDR3, the DNA is TGTGCCAGCAGTCCTCGGGACAGGGCCCTAACCGAGTATGGCTACACCTTC.

This clone was seen only once. V usage is TRBV27 and J usage is TRBJ2-1; D perhaps matches TRBD2 (5 bases). Germline CDR1 is MNHEY and CDR2 is SMNVEV (reference sequence). The length of the CDR3 is 14 residues. Deletions cut 5 bases from V and 0 bases from J, with 8 bases between. CDR3 nucleotides: TGTGCCAGCAGTCGAGCGGACTCCTACAATGAGCAGTTCTTC. As protein: CASSRADSYNEQFF.

The gene calls are TRBV5-1 and TRBJ1-4; 8 nucleotides align to TRBD1. Germline lookup yields CDR1 SGHRS and CDR2 YFSETQ. The CDR3 covers 15 residues. The ends lost 4 bases at V and 5 bases at J; junction bases unmatched: 7. CDR3 amino acids: CASSPQGGLNEKLFF. The CDR3 DNA sequence: TGCGCCAGCAGCCCACAGGGGGGATTAAATGAAAAACTGTTTTTT.

The V gene is TRBV3-1 (or the pseudogene TRBV3-2), the J gene TRBJ2-3, with 11 bases fitting TRBD2. Germline lookup yields CDR1 LGHDT and CDR2 YNNKEL (reference sequence). J lost 5 bases, V lost 4 bases, and 8 bases had no gene match. The CDR3 sequence is 16 residues long. The CDR3 DNA follows: TGTGCCAGCAGCCGGGGTAGCGGGGGGGCCCAAGATACGCAGTATTTT. Translation: CASSRGSGGAQDTQYF.